What follows is one TCR beta chain and its context. The antigen remains undetermined. Clones were read by immunoSEQ multiplex PCR, and TCRdb kept only the in-frame ones, dropping some. The top ten hold more than 3.5% of the sample, which has about 94,000 clones, around 85% seen once. The data stem from a study of T cell responses to AZD1222 COVID-19 vaccine. Broader study findings: Females made up more of the donors, who were largely white British, and clonal diversity may have come out too low. Targeting of unmutated variant regions was reportedly seen in nearly half of spike-specific TCRs. Only 6 or 7 people who got AZD1222 tested seropositive at baseline. Breadth and depth of Spike-specific TCRs rose after two AZD1222 doses.

The sample here was peripheral blood, taken 28 days after the second AZD1222 dose. The receptor was isolated from an adult who received the AZD1222 COVID-19 vaccine.

The CDR3 region is CASSLQTGGTEAFF. CDR3 sequence (DNA): TGCGCCAGCAGTCTCCAGACCGGGGGGACTGAAGCTTTCTTT. This chain uses TRBV5-1 with TRBJ1-1, with a weak D call TRBD1 (5 bases). This CDR3 spans 14 amino acids. V was clipped by 5 bases and J by 5 bases, with 16 bases between them. The V gene's germline CDR1 is SGHRS and CDR2 YFSETQ.